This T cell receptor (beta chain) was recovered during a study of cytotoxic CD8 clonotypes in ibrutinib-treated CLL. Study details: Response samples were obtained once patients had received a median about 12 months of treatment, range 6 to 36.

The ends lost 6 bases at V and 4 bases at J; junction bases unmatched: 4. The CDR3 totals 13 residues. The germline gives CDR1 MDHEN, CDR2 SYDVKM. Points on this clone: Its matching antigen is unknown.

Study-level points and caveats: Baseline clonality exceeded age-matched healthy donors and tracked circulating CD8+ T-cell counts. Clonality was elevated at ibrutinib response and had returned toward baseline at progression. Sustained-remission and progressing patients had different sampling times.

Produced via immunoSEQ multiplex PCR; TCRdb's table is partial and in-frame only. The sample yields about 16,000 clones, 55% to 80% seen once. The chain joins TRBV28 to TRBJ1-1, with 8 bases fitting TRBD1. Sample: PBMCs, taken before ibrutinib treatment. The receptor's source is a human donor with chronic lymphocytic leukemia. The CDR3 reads CASRETGGTEAFF. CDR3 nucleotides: TGTGCCAGCAGAGAAACAGGGGGCACTGAAGCTTTCTTT.